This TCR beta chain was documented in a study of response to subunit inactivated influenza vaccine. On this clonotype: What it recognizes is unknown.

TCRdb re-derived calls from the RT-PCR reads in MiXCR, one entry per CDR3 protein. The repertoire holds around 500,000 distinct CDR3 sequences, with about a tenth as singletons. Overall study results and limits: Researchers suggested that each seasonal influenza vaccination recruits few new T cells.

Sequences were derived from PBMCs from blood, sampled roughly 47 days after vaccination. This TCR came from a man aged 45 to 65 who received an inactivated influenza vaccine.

In DNA, the CDR3 is TGTGCCAGCAGCCCCGGGGACGGCGGCTTCATGAACACTGAAGCTTTCTTT. It is translated as CASSPGDGGFMNTEAFF. This chain links TRBV12-3 or TRBV12-4 with TRBJ1-1; tentative D call: TRBD1 (5 bases). The CDR3 totals 17 residues. Trimming took off 6 bases at V and 0 bases at J, with 20 bases between the two ends.